Each of the 9 T cell receptor beta chains below was sequenced from the same sample in a study of technical replicates of blood from several donors. This table comes from immunoSEQ multiplex PCR, and its TCRdb copy is limited to in-frame clones, with some not included. The sample includes 9,500 to 15,000 clones, roughly 80% of them seen just once. What was sequenced was PBMCs. The source of these receptors is a human donor in good health.

On this clone itself: One end of the junction varies from germline; a read error may be responsible. Other DNA sequences within the sample encode an identical CDR3. This chain joins TRBV6-5 and TRBJ1-2; 9 bases are a match to TRBD1. The germline gives CDR1 MNHEY, CDR2 SVGAGI. The CDR3 loop spans 15 amino acids. Here the CDR3 DNA reads TGCGCCAGCAGTTTGAGCCAGGGACAGGGCCTTGGCTACACCTTC. Translated, it gives CASSLSQGQGLGYTF.

This clone was found once. V usage is TRBV6-1 and J usage is TRBJ2-5, with D possibly matching TRBD1 (7 bases). The germline V gene has CDR1 MNHNS and CDR2 SASEGT. V lost 3 bases and J lost 2, with 16 bases in between. The CDR3 is made up of 16 amino acids. The CDR3: CASSEQTGSGQETQYF. In nucleotides, the CDR3 is TGTGCCAGCAGTGAGCAGACAGGGAGCGGGCAAGAGACCCAGTACTTC.

There are a few counts of this clone. The J gene is TRBJ1-3, the V gene TRBV6-1, with a weak D call TRBD1 (5 bases). The V end lost 7 bases, the J end lost 4 bases, and 14 bases lay between the germline ends. The germline V gene has CDR1 MNHNS and CDR2 SASEGT. The length of the CDR3 is 14 residues. CDR3 region: CASIEGAGGNTIYF. The CDR3 bases are TGTGCCAGCATTGAGGGCGCAGGGGGAAACACCATATATTTT.

J is TRBJ1-4 and V is TRBV9; tentatively, D is TRBD1 (5 bases). CDR3 length equals 15 residues. The V gene lost 0 bases and the J gene lost 4 bases, with 10 bases spanning the gap. Germline assignment: CDR1 SGDLS and CDR2 YYNGEE. The CDR3 bases are TGTGCCAGCAGCGTAGGAGGGGAGGATAATGAAAAACTGTTTTTT. It translates to CASSVGGEDNEKLFF.

The chain combines TRBV10-1 with TRBJ1-4; 7 nucleotides match TRBD1. CDR3 size: 15 residues. Germline V lookup: CDR1 WNHNN, CDR2 SYGVQD (reference sequence). V dropped 4 bases and J dropped 0; count of bases not matched to a gene: 2. CDR3 amino acids: CASSAGQATNEKLFF. The CDR3 coding sequence is TGCGCCAGCAGTGCAGGACAGGCAACTAATGAAAAACTGTTTTTT.

This clone was detected once. The chain carries TRBV11-3 and TRBJ2-3; 7 bases map to TRBD1. J gave up 5 bases and V 2 bases, and 4 bases lay outside the gene matches. The CDR3 contains 14 residues. CDR1 is SGHNT and CDR2 is YENEEA in the germline V gene. In DNA form, the CDR3 reads TGTGCCAGCAGCTTAAGGGGGCAAGGAGATACGCAGTATTTT. Amino acid sequence: CASSLRGQGDTQYF.

This chain uses TRBV19 with TRBJ1-5; 10 bases are a match to TRBD1. Looked up from germline, CDR1 is LNHDA and CDR2 is SQIVND (reference sequence). The V and J ends lost 7 bases and 4 bases, in that order; junction bases with no gene match: 4. The CDR3 length is 14 residues. The CDR3 protein is CASKAGQGNQPQHF. The DNA for the CDR3 is TGTGCCAGTAAGGCGGGACAGGGGAATCAGCCCCAGCATTTT.

The chain joins TRBV5-4 to TRBJ2-7; TRBD2 matches at 10 bases. This CDR3 has 16 amino acids. Trimming at V came to 0 bases and at J to 0 bases, leaving 3 bases not matched to a gene. Germline V gene lookup returns CDR1 SGHNT and CDR2 YYREEE (reference sequence). In DNA form, the CDR3 reads TGTGCCAGCAGCTTGGTTGGACTAGCGGCCTCCTACGAGCAGTACTTC. It codes for CASSLVGLAASYEQYF.

The CDR3 sequence: CASSLGALNTEAFF. CDR3 bases: TGCGCCAGCAGCTTGGGGGCACTGAACACTGAAGCTTTCTTT. V is TRBV5-1 and J is TRBJ1-1; the D is unclear. Trimming left V 0 bases short and J 0 bases short, with 6 bases between. Germline CDR1 reads SGHRS; CDR2 reads YFSETQ. This CDR3 region has 14 residues.